This T cell receptor beta chain was identified in a study of T-cell reconstitution after alpha-beta-depleted transplantation in children. Unique molecular identifiers were incorporated during preparation of the TCRbeta library. Each CDR3 protein is one row after TCRdb ran MiXCR on the PCR reads. Among about 70,000 distinct CDR3 sequences, under 13% were seen once, and the ten largest hold around 14%. Study conclusions and caveats: In patients about two months after transplant, alpha-beta T cells reportedly arose from several hundred expanded graft clones. Hyperexpanded clones declined; after one year, newly produced T cells mostly supplied diversity.

This clonotype occurred many times. Its antigen is unknown. The sequencing used PBMCs, collected before TCRalphabeta/CD19-depleted stem cell transplant. This sequence was found in a boy between 5 and 17 years old with acute myeloid leukemia, due to receive a stem cell transplant.

CDR3 loop: CASRRLGWDGEQFF. The CDR3 nucleotides read TGTGCCAGCAGAAGACTAGGTTGGGACGGTGAGCAGTTCTTC. The genes are TRBV12-3 or TRBV12-4 and TRBJ2-1; perhaps TRBD2 as D (6 bases). The CDR3 is 14 residues long. The V gene lost 6 bases and the J gene lost 9 bases, with 18 bases spanning the gap.